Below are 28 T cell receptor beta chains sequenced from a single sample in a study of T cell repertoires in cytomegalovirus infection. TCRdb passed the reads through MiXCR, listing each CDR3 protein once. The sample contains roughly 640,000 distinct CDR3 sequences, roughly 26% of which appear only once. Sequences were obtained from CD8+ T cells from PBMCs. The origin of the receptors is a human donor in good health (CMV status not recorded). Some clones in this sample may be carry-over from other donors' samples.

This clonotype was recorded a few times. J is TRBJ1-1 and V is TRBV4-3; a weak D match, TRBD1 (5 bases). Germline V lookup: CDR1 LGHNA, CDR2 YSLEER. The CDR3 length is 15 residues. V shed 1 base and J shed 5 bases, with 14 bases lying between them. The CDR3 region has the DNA TGCGCCAGCAGCCAAGGCCCTGGGGGAGAAACTGAAGCTTTCTTT. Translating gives CASSQGPGGETEAFF.

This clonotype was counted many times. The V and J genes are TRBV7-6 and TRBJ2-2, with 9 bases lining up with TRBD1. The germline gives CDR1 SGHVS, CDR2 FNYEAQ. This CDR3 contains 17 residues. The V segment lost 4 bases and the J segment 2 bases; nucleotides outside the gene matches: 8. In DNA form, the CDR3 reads TGTGCCAGCAGCTCTCCCCGGACAGGGGCCAACACCGGGGAGCTGTTTTTT. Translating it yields CASSSPRTGANTGELFF.

The CDR3 region is CASGGGGSYEQYF. CDR3 coding DNA: TGCGCCAGCGGGGGCGGCGGGTCCTACGAGCAGTACTTC. The gene calls are TRBV10-2 and TRBJ2-7; TRBD1 might be the D (6 bases). Trimming removed 8 bases at V and 1 base at J, with 12 bases between. CDR1 and CDR2 (germline): WSHSY, SAAADI. This CDR3 has 13 amino acids.

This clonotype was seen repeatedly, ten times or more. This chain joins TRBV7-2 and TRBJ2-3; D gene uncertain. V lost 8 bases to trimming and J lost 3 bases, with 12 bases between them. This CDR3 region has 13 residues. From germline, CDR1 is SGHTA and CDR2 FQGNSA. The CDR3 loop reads CASLGWTTDTQYF. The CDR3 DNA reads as TGTGCCAGCCTGGGGTGGACGACAGATACGCAGTATTTT.

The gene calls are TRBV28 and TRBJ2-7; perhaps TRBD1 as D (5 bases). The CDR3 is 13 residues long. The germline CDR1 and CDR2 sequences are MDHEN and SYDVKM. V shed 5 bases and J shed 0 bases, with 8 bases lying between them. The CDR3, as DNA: TGTGCCAGCAGTAGGGGTAGCTCCTACGAGCAGTACGTC. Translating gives CASSRGSSYEQYV.

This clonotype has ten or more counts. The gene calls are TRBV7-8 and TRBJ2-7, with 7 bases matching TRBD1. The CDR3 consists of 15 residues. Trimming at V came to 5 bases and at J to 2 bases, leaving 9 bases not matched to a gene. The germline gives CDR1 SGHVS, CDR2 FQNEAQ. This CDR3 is CASSNAPGTAYEQYF. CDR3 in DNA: TGTGCCAGCAGCAACGCACCGGGGACAGCCTACGAGCAGTACTTC.

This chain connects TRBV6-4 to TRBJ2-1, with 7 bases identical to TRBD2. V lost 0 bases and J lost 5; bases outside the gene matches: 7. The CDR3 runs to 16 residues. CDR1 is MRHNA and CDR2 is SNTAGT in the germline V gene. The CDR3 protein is CASSDSLAGPHNEQFF. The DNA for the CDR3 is TGTGCCAGCAGTGACTCTTTAGCGGGTCCCCACAATGAGCAGTTCTTC.

The CDR3 coding sequence is TGCGCCAGCGGATCGCCGGGAACAGATACGCAGTATTTT. Translation gives CASGSPGTDTQYF. This chain links TRBV4-1 with TRBJ2-3; maybe TRBD2 (5 bases). This CDR3 spans 13 amino acids. The germline V gene has CDR1 MGHRA and CDR2 YSYEKL. Trimming pared 8 bases from V and 3 bases from J, leaving 12 bases between.

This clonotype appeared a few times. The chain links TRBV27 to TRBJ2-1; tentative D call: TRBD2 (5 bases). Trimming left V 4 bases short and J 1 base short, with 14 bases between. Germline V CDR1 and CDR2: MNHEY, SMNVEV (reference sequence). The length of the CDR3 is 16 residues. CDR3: CASSSQWTRSYNEQFF. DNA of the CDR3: TGTGCCAGCAGTTCCCAATGGACTCGGTCCTACAATGAGCAGTTCTTC.

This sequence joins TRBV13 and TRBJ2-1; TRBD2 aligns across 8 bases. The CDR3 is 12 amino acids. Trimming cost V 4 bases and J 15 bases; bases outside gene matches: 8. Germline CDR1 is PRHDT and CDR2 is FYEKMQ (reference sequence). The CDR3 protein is CASSYSGTSLFF. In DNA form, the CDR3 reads TGTGCCAGCAGCTACTCCGGGACTAGTCTGTTCTTC.

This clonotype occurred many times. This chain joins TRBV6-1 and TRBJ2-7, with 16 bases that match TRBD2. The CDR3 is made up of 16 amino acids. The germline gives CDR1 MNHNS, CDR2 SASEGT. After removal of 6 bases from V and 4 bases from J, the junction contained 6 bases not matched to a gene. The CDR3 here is CASSYGTSGGAYEQYF. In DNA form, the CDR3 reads TGTGCCAGCAGCTACGGGACTAGCGGGGGGGCGTACGAGCAGTACTTC.

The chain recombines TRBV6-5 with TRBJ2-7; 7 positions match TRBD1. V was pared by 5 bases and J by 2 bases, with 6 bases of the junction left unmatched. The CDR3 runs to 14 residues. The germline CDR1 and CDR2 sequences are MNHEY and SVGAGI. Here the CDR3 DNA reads TGTGCCAGCAGTCAGACGACAGGGCCCTACGAGCAGTACTTC. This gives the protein CASSQTTGPYEQYF.

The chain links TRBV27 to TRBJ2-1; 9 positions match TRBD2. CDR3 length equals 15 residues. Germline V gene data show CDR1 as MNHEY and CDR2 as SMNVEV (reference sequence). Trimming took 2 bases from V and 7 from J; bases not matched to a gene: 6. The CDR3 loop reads CASSLGSSGVNEQFF. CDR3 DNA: TGTGCCAGCAGTTTAGGGTCTAGCGGGGTTAATGAGCAGTTCTTC.

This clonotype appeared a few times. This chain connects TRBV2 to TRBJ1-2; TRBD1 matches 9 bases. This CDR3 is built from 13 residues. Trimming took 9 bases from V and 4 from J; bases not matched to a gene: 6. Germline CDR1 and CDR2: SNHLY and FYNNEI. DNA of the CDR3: TGTGCCAGACAGGAACAGGGGGCCTATGGCTACACCTTC. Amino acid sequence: CARQEQGAYGYTF.

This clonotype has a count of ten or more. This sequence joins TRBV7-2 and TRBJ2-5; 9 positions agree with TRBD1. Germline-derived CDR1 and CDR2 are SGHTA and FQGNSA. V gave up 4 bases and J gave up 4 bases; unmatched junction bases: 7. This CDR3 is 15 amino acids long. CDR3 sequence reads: CASSSTTGGGETQYF. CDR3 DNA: TGTGCCAGCAGCTCAACAACAGGGGGCGGAGAGACCCAGTACTTC. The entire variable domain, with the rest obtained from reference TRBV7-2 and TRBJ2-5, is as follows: GAGVSQSPSNKVTEKGKDVELRCDPISGHTALYWYRQSLGQGLEFLIYFQGNSAPDKSGLPSDRFSAERTGGSVSTLTIQRTQQEDSAVYLCASSSTTGGGETQYFGPGTRLLVL.

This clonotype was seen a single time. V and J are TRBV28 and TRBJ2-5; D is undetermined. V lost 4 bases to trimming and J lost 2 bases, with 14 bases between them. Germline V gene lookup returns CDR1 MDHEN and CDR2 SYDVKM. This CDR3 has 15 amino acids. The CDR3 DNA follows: TGTGCCAGCAGTTCAACGAAGGATTGGCAAGAGACCCAGTACTTC. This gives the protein CASSSTKDWQETQYF.

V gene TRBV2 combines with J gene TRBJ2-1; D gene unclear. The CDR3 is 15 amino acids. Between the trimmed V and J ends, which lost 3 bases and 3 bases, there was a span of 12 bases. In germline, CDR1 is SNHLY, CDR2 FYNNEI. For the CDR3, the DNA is TGTGCCAGCAGTGAGTTTGGGGTCGACTACAATGAGCAGTTCTTC. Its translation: CASSEFGVDYNEQFF. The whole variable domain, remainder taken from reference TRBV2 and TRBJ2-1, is EPEVTQTPSHQVTQMGQEVILRCVPISNHLYFYWYRQILGQKVEFLVSFYNNEISEKSEIFDDQFSVERPDGSNFTLKIRSTKLEDSAMYFCASSEFGVDYNEQFFGPGTRLTVL.

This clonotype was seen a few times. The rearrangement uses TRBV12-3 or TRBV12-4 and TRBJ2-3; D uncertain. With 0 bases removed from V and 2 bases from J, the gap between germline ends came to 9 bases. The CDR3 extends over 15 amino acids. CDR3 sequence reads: CASSLARQNTDTQYF. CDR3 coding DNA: TGTGCCAGCAGTTTAGCGCGTCAGAACACAGATACGCAGTATTTT.

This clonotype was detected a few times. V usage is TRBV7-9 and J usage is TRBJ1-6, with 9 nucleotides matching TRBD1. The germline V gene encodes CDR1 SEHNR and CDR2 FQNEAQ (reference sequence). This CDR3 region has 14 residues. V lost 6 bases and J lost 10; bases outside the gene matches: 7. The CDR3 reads CASRPGQGHSPLHF. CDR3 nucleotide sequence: TGTGCCAGCAGACCGGGACAGGGTCACTCACCCCTCCACTTT. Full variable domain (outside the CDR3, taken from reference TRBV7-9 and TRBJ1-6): DTGVSQNPRHKITKRGQNVTFRCDPISEHNRLYWYRQTLGQGPEFLTYFQNEAQLEKSRLLSDRFSAERPKGSFSTLEIQRTEQGDSAMYLCASRPGQGHSPLHFGNGTRLTVT.

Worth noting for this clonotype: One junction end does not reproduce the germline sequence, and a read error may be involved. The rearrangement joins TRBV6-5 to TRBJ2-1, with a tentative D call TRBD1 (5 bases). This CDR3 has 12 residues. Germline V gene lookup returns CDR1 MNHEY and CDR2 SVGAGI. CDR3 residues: CAGRATANEQFF. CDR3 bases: TGTGCCGGCAGGGCGACAGCAAATGAGCAGTTCTTC.

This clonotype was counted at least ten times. The CDR3, as DNA: TGTGCCAGCAGCGTAAAGGGCTACGAGCAGTACGTC. Translated, it gives CASSVKGYEQYV. The rearrangement uses TRBV7-4 and TRBJ2-7; D unclear. This CDR3 spans 12 amino acids. Trimming cost V 5 bases and J 3 bases, with 8 bases left between them. Germline V gene sequence: CDR1 SGHVT, CDR2 SQSDAQ.

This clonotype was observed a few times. In nucleotides, the CDR3 is TGTGCTACCTATGGGACAAGCCTCCACTTT. It encodes CATYGTSLHF. The chain joins TRBV6-2 or TRBV6-3 to TRBJ1-6; D is possibly TRBD1 (6 bases). This CDR3 comprises 10 residues. The germline CDR1 and CDR2 sequences are MNHEY and SVGEGT.

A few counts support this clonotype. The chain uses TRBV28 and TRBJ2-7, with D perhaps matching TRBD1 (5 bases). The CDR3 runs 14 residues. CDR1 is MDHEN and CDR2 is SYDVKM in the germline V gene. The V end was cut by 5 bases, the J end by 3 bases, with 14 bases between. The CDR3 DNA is TGTGCCAGCAGTCCCCCGTCGGACAACTACGAGCAGTACGTC. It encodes CASSPPSDNYEQYV.

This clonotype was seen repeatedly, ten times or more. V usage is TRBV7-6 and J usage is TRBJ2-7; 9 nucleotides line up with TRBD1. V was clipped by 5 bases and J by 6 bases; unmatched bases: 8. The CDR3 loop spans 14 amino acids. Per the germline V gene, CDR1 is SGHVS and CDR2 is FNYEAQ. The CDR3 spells CASSAGQGNSEQYV. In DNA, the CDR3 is TGTGCCAGCAGCGCGGGACAGGGCAACTCCGAGCAGTACGTC.

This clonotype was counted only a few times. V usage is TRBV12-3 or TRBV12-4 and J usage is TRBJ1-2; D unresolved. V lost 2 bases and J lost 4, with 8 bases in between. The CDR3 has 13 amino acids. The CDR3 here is CASSLTGIYGYTF. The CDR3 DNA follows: TGTGCCAGCAGTTTAACTGGGATCTATGGCTACACCTTC.

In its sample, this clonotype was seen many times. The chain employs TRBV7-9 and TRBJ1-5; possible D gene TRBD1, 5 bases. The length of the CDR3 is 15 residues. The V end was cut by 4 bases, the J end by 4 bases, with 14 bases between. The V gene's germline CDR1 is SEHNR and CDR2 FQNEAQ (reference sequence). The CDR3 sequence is CASSSTGTWNQPQHF. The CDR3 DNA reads TGTGCCAGCAGCTCCACGGGGACGTGGAATCAGCCCCAGCATTTT.

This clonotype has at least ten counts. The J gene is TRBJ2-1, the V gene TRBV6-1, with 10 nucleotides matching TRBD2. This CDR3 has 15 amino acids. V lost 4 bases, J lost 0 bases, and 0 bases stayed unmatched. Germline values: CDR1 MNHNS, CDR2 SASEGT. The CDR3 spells CASSASGGSYNEQFF. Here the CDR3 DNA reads TGTGCCAGCAGTGCTAGCGGGGGCTCCTACAATGAGCAGTTCTTC.

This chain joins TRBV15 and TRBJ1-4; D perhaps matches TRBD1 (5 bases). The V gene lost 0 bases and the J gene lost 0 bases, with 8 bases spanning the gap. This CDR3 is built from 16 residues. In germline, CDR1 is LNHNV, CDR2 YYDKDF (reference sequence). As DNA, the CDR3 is TGTGCCACCAGCAGAGATTTGGGGGCAACTAATGAAAAACTGTTTTTT. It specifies CATSRDLGATNEKLFF.